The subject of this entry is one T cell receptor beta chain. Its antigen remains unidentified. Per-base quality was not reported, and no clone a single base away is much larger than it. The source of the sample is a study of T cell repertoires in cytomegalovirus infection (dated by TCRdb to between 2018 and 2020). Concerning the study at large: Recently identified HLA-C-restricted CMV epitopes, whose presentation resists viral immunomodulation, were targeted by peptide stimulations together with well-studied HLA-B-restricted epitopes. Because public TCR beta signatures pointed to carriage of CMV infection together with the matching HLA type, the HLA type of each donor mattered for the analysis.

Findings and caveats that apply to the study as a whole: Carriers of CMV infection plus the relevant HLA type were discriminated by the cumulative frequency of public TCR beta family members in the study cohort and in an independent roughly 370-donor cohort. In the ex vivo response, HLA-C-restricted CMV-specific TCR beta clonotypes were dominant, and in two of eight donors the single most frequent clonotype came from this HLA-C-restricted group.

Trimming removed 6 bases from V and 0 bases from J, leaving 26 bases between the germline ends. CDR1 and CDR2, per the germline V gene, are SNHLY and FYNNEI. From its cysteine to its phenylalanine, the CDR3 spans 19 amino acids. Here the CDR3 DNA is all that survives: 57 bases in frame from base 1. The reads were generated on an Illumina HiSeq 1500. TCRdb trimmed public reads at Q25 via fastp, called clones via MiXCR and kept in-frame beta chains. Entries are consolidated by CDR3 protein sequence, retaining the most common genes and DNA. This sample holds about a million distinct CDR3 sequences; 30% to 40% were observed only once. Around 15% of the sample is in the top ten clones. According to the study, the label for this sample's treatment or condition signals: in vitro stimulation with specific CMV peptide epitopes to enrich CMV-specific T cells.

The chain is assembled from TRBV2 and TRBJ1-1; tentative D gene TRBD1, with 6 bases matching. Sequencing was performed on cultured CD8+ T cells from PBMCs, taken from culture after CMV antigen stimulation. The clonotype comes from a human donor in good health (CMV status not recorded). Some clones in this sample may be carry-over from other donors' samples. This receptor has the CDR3 CASRTMGGGALRMNTEAFF. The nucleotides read TGTGCCAGCAGGACCATGGGAGGGGGGGCGTTGAGGATGAACACTGAAGCTTTCTTT.